This TCR beta chain comes out of a study of sequential checkpoint blockade in melanoma. Turning to the study itself: First-line arms were nivolumab then ipilimumab, or the reverse, randomized 1:1. Each arm's sequence ended with maintenance nivolumab.

The treatment is: randomized to nivolumab then ipilimumab (arm A) or the reverse (arm B). The CDR3 consists of 14 residues. V trimming: 6 bases; J trimming: 8 bases; junction bases outside the gene matches: 6. Per germline, CDR1 MNHNS and CDR2 SASEGT. The data were produced by immunoSEQ multiplex PCR, yet TCRdb's version contains in-frame clones alone and is incomplete. This table holds 5,500 to 6,500 clones, roughly 87% found once. Sequenced here: CD8+ T cells sorted from blood (inferred from file names), sampled from a patient given nivolumab and ipilimumab in sequence. The TCR sequence derives from a human donor with melanoma. The V call is TRBV6-1, the J call TRBJ2-1, with 11 bases identical to TRBD2. The CDR3: CASRLAGEYYEQFF. The CDR3 DNA reads TGTGCCAGCAGACTAGCGGGAGAGTATTATGAGCAGTTCTTC.